This TCR beta chain originates from a study of T cell repertoires in cytomegalovirus infection. Background on the study: The authors relied on CMV epitopes, both recently identified HLA-C-restricted and well-studied HLA-B-restricted. Public TCR beta signatures indicated both CMV infection and matching HLA type.

Trimming left V 0 bases short and J 3 bases short, with 15 bases between. This CDR3 is 17 amino acids long. CDR1 and CDR2 from the germline V gene are MNHEY and SMNVEV (reference sequence). Regarding this clonotype: Its matching antigen is unknown.

General study results and limits: Clonotypes of TCR beta that were HLA-C-restricted and CMV-specific dominated the ex vivo response. Using cumulative public TCR beta family frequency, the authors identified those who carried CMV together with the relevant HLA.

TCRdb redid the calling of the reads with MiXCR, one entry per CDR3 protein. The sample contains around 900,000 distinct CDR3 sequences, about a third of which appear only once. The origin of this receptor is a human donor in good health (CMV status not recorded). Some clones in this sample may be carry-over from other donors' samples. V gene TRBV27 combines with J gene TRBJ1-5, with a weak D call TRBD1 (5 bases). The source was cultured CD8+ T cells from PBMCs, collected from culture after CMV antigen stimulation. DNA of the CDR3: TGTGCCAGCAGTTTATCGGGGGTTCGCAGATTCAATCAGCCCCAGCATTTT. This translates into CASSLSGVRRFNQPQHF.